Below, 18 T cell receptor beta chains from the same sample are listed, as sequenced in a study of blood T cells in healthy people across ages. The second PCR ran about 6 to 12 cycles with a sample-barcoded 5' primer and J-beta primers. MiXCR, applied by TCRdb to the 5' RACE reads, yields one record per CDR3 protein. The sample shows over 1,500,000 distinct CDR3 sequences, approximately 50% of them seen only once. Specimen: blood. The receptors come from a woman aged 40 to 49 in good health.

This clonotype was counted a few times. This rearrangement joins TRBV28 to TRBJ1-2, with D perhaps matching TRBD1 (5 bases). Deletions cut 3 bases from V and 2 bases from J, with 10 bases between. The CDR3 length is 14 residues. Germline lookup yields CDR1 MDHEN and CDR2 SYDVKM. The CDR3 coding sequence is TGTGCCAGCAGTTTGGCAGGGATGAACTATGGCTACACCTTC. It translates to CASSLAGMNYGYTF.

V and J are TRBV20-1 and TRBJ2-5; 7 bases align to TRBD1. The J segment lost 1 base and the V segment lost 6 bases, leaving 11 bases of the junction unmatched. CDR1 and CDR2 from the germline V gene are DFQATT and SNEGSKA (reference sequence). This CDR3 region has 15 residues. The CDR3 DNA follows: TGCAGTGCGCAAAAACAGGGGACAGTCCAAGAGACCCAGTACTTC. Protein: CSAQKQGTVQETQYF.

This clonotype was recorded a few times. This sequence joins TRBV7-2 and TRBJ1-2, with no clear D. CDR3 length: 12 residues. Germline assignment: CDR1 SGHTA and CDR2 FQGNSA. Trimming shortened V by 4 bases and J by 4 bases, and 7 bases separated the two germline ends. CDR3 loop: CASSWAPYGYTF. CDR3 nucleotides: TGTGCCAGCAGCTGGGCCCCCTATGGCTACACCTTC.

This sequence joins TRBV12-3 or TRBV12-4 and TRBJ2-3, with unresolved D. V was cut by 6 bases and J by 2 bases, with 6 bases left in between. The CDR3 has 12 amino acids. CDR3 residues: CASRFFTDTQYF. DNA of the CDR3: TGTGCCAGCAGATTTTTCACAGATACGCAGTATTTT.

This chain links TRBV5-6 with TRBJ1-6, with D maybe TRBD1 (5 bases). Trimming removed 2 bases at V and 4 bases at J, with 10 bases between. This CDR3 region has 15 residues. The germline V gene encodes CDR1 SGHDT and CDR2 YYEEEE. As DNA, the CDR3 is TGTGCCAGCAGCTTAGCGGGGCCATATAATTCACCCCTCCACTTT. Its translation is CASSLAGPYNSPLHF.

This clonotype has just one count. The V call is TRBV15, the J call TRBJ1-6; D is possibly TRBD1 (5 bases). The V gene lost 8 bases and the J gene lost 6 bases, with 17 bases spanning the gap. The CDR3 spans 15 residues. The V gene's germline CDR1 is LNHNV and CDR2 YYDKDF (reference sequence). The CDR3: CATASRAGTNSPLHF. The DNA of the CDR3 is TGTGCCACCGCCTCGCGAGCAGGGACTAATTCACCCCTCCACTTT.

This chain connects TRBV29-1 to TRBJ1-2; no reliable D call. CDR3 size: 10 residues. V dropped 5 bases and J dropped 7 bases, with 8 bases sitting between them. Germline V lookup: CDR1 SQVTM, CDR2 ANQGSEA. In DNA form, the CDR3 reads TGCAGCGTTCATTTGAGTGGCTACACCTTC. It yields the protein CSVHLSGYTF. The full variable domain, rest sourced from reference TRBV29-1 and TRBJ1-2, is SAVISQKPSRDICQRGTSLTIQCQVDSQVTMMFWYRQQPGQSLTLIATANQGSEATYESGFVIDKFPISRPNLTFSTLTVSNMSPEDSSIYLCSVHLSGYTFGSGTRLTVV.

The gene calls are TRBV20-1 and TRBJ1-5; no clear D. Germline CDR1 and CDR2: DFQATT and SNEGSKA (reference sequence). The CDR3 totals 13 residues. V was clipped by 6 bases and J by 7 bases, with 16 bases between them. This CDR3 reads CSAYQAHGQPQHF. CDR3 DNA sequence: TGCAGTGCCTATCAAGCCCATGGGCAGCCCCAGCATTTT.

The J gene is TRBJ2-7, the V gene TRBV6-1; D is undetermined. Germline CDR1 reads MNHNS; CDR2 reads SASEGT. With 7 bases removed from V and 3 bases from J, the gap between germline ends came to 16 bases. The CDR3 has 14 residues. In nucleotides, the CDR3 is TGTGCCAGCAAGAGGAGCATTCAGTACTACGAGCAGTACTTC. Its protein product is CASKRSIQYYEQYF.

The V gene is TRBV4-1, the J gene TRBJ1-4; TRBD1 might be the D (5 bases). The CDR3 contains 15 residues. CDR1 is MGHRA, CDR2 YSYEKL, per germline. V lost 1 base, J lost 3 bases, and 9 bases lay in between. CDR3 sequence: CASSQGGRANEKLFF. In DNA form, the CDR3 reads TGCGCCAGCAGCCAAGGGGGCAGGGCTAATGAAAAACTGTTTTTT.

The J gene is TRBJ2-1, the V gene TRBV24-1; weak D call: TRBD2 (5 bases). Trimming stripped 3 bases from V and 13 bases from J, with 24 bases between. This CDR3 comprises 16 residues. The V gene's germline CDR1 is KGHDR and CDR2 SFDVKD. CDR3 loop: CATSDPGSDGKETQFF. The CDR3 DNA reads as TGTGCCACCAGTGATCCTGGTAGCGACGGAAAAGAGACCCAGTTCTTC.

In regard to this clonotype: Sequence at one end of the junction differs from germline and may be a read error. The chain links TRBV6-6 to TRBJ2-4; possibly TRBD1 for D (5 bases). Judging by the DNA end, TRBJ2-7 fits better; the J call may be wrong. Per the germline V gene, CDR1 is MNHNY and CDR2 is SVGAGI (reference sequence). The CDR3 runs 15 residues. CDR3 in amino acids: CASRPLGQGSHEQYF. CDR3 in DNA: TGTGCCAGCAGACCTCTGGGGCAGGGCTCCCACGAGCAGTACTTC.

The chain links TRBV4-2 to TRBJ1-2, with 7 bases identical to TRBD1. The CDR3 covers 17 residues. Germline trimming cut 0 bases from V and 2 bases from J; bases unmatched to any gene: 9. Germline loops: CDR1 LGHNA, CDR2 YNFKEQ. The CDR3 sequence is CASSQDFSGTVNYGYTF. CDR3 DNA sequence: TGTGCCAGCAGCCAAGATTTTTCCGGGACAGTGAACTATGGCTACACCTTC.

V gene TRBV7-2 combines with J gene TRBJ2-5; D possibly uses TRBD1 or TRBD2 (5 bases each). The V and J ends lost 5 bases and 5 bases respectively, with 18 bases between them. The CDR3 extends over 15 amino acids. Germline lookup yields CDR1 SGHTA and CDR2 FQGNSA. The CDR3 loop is CASSLGNIPGETQYF. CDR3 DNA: TGTGCCAGCAGCCTCGGGAATATCCCAGGGGAGACCCAGTACTTC.

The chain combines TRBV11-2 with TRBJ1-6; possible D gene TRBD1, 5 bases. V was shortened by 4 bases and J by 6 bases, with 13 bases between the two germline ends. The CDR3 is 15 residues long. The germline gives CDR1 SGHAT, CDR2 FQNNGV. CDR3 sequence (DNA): TGTGCCAGCAGCTCGAGGGACGCTATTAATTCACCCCTCCACTTT. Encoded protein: CASSSRDAINSPLHF.

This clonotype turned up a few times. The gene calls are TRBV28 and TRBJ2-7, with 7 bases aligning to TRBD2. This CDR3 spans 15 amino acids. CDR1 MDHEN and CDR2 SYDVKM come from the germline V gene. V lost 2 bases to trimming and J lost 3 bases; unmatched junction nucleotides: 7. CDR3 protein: CASSLRGGGDYEQYF. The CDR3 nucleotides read TGTGCCAGCAGTTTACGCGGTGGGGGGGACTACGAGCAGTACTTC.

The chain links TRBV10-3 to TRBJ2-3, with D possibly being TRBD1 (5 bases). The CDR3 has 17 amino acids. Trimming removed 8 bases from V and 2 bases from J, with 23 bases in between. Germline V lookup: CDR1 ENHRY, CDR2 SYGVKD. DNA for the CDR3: TGTGCCATCGCGCGGCAGGGTCCTCTATCACCCACAGATACGCAGTATTTT. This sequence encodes CAIARQGPLSPTDTQYF.

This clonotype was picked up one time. CDR3 DNA sequence: TGCAGTGCCCCGAAGGCCGGGACTAGCGGGGCCCGGGGTACGCAGTATTTT. This gives the protein CSAPKAGTSGARGTQYF. This chain connects TRBV20-1 to TRBJ2-3, with 13 nucleotides matching TRBD2. Looked up from germline, CDR1 is DFQATT and CDR2 is SNEGSKA (reference sequence). The CDR3 spans 17 residues. Trimming removed 6 bases from V and 8 bases from J; junction bases left unmatched: 17.